The 32 T cell receptor beta chains presented below share a single source sample, sequenced in a study of tissue T cells after allogeneic stem cell transplantation (dated by TCRdb to between 2021 and 2022). To prepare the library, the immunoSEQ multiplex PCR assay was applied. TCRdb re-hosts the immuneACCESS table, in-frame sequences only. Its copies lack some clones; in the studies checked, an unresolved V gene accounts for under half of them, and the cause for the rest is not known. This sample comprises about 8,200 clones, 40% to 60% of them detected only once. The top ten clonotypes cover more than 7.5% of the sample. Reading the label with the study, this specimen's time point is: mouse harvest day 7 after allogeneic transplant. Mouse grafts consisting of 10^7 T-cell-depleted bone marrow cells combined with 10^6 splenic CD5+ T cells were administered by tail vein injection. The sequenced material came from gut tissue. All receptors come from a female BALB/c mouse given C57BL/6 T cells with graft-versus-host disease after an allogeneic hematopoietic cell transplant.

On this clone: Gene names and germline match the mouse. The read ends 1 residue shy of where the CDR3 ends; the end is completed using the germline J gene. The rearrangement uses TRBV15 and TRBJ1-5; tentative D call: TRBD1 (6 bases). The germline gives CDR1 SGHND, CDR2 FRSKSL. Trimming shortened V by 6 bases and J by 0 bases, and 9 bases separated the two germline ends. The length of the CDR3 is 14 residues. The DNA read from the CDR3 is TGTGCCAGCAGACAGGGATATAACAACCAGGCTCCGCTT. It encodes CASRQGYNNQAPL. The complete CDR3 sequence is CASRQGYNNQAPLF. Together with reference TRBV15 and TRBJ1-5, the CDR3 gives the full variable domain: DAGVTQTPRHEVAEKGQTIILKCEPVSGHNDLFWYRQTKIQGLELLSYFRSKSLMEDGGAFKDRFKAEMLNSSFSTLKIQPTEPKDSAVYLCASRQGYNNQAPLFGEGTRLSVL.

Turning to this clone: Gene names and germline match the mouse. Coverage ceases 1 residue before the CDR3 finishes, and the germline J gene fills in the end. This chain uses TRBV26 with TRBJ2-7; the match to TRBD2 covers 9 bases. CDR1 KGHPV and CDR2 FQNQEV come from the germline V gene (reference sequence). J gave up 1 base and V 5 bases, and 3 bases lay outside the gene matches. The CDR3 consists of 14 residues. Incomplete CDR3 DNA: TGTGCCAGCAGTGTTACTGGGGGGTCCTATGAACAGTAC. Residues: CASSVTGGSYEQY. The CDR3 reads in full as CASSVTGGSYEQYF. The variable domain in full, with the rest retrieved from reference TRBV26 and TRBJ2-7, is NSKVIQTPRYLVKGQGQKAKMRCIPEKGHPVVFWYQQNKNNEFKFLINFQNQEVLQQIDMTEKRFSAECPSNSPCSLEIQSSEAGDSALYLCASSVTGGSYEQYFGPGTRLTVL.

This clone has only one observation. The listed genes are named as in mouse. The read terminates 1 residue before the CDR3 end, so the remaining end is supplied by the germline J gene. V gene TRBV26 combines with J gene TRBJ1-4, with D hard to call. V was trimmed by 2 bases and J by 0 bases, leaving 4 bases between them. The CDR3 loop spans 14 amino acids. Germline-derived CDR1 and CDR2 are KGHPV and FQNQEV (reference sequence). The CDR3 sequence is CASSLTVSNERLFF. Partial CDR3 DNA: TGTGCCAGCAGTCTGACAGTTTCCAACGAAAGATTATTT.

Note on this clone: Gene names and germline match the mouse. The observed sequence ends 1 residue before the CDR3 terminus, with the missing tail filled in from the germline J gene. This chain connects TRBV24 to TRBJ1-1; D is perhaps TRBD1 (5 bases). Per the germline V gene, CDR1 is KGHTA and CDR2 is FRNEEI. The CDR3 sequence is 14 residues long. Trimming pared 2 bases from V and 0 bases from J, leaving 7 bases between. Partial CDR3 DNA: TGTGCCAGCAGTCTGGGACAAGCAAACACAGAAGTCTTC. The encoded protein is CASSLGQANTEVF. The complete CDR3 reads CASSLGQANTEVFF.

Remarks on this clone: Germline and genes: mouse. The read terminates 1 residue ahead of where the CDR3 ends, so the germline J gene completes it. V is TRBV13-2 and J is TRBJ2-3, with 8 bases that match TRBD2. From germline, CDR1 is NNHNN and CDR2 SYGAGS (reference sequence). This CDR3 is 15 amino acids long. V was clipped by 4 bases and J by 2 bases; unmatched bases: 6. CDR3 sequence reads: CASGMRGGAAETLYF. Incomplete CDR3 DNA: TGTGCCAGCGGTATGCGAGGGGGGGCTGCAGAAACGCTGTAT.

As concerns this clone: Mouse names are used for the genes. The CDR3 is cut off 1 residue early in the read; its end comes from the germline J gene. The genes are TRBV3 and TRBJ2-7; D remains unclear. The germline V gene encodes CDR1 SNHLY and CDR2 FYNGKV (reference sequence). The CDR3 sequence is 13 residues long. Deletions cut 3 bases from V and 4 bases from J, with 10 bases between. The CDR3 loop is CASSLRQTYEQYF. CDR3 DNA, as far as it was read: TGTGCCAGCAGCTTGCGGCAGACTTATGAACAGTAC.

A note on this clone: Gene labels here are mouse ones. The DNA ends 1 residue before the CDR3 does, and the rest of the CDR3 is filled in from the germline J gene. Different DNA sequences within this sample yield the same CDR3. The chain joins TRBV26 to TRBJ1-1; TRBD1 matches at 9 bases. Germline V CDR1 and CDR2: KGHPV, FQNQEV (reference sequence). CDR3 size: 14 residues. V dropped 6 bases and J dropped 0; count of bases not matched to a gene: 2. The CDR3 sequence is CASSRQGANTEVFF. The sequenced CDR3 bases are TGTGCCAGCAGCCGACAGGGGGCAAACACAGAAGTCTTC.

On this clone itself: Here the gene names and germline are mouse. CDR3 bases read: TGTGCCAGCTCTTTCGTGGGGGGGACCTATGAACAGTAC. It specifies CASSFVGGTYEQY. The CDR3 in its entirety is CASSFVGGTYEQYF. The chain uses TRBV12-2 and TRBJ2-7; 8 nucleotides line up with TRBD2. The CDR3 end lies 1 residue beyond the end of the read and is filled in from the germline J gene. The junction had 5 bases not matched to a gene; V was cut back by 3 bases and J by 2 bases. The V gene's germline CDR1 is SGHLS and CDR2 HYDKME. This CDR3 spans 14 amino acids.

About this clone: Gene names denote mouse genes. The CDR3 is cut off 1 residue early in the read; its end comes from the germline J gene. The rearrangement joins TRBV26 to TRBJ1-1; 8 nucleotides align to TRBD1. Trimming at V came to 8 bases and at J to 0 bases, leaving 2 bases not matched to a gene. The CDR3 spans 13 residues. Germline V CDR1 and CDR2: KGHPV, FQNQEV (reference sequence). CDR3 sequence: CASRQGTNTEVFF. The sequenced part of the CDR3 DNA is TGTGCCAGCCGACAGGGGACAAACACAGAAGTCTTC. Full variable domain (missing parts from reference TRBV26 and TRBJ1-1): NSKVIQTPRYLVKGQGQKAKMRCIPEKGHPVVFWYQQNKNNEFKFLINFQNQEVLQQIDMTEKRFSAECPSNSPCSLEIQSSEAGDSALYLCASRQGTNTEVFFGKGTRLTVV.

There are a few counts of this clone. Gene names refer to mouse genes. With the read ending 1 residue before the CDR3 end, the germline J gene is used to fill in that end. This chain links TRBV26 with TRBJ2-1; D is unclear. The germline V and J ends were trimmed by 0 bases and 0 bases, with 6 bases remaining between them. Germline assignment: CDR1 KGHPV and CDR2 FQNQEV (reference sequence). This CDR3 has 15 residues. The covered CDR3 bases are TGTGCCAGCAGTCTGTCCCCAAATAACTATGCTGAGCAGTTC. This gives the protein CASSLSPNNYAEQF. The entire CDR3 reads CASSLSPNNYAEQFF.

This clone has just a few counts. Mouse germline and gene names are used. The sequenced fragment ends 1 residue before the CDR3 boundary, so the rest is inferred from the germline J gene. This chain uses TRBV3 with TRBJ2-7, with 7 positions matching TRBD1. This CDR3 contains 13 residues. V gave up 1 base and J gave up 4 bases; unmatched junction bases: 1. CDR1 is SNHLY and CDR2 is FYNGKV in the germline V gene (reference sequence). CDR3 region: CASSLVQGYEQYF. The sequenced part of the CDR3 DNA is TGTGCCAGCAGCTTAGTACAGGGGTATGAACAGTAC. Full variable domain (rest looked up from reference TRBV3 and TRBJ2-7): GPKVLQIPSHQIIDMGQMVTLNCDPVSNHLYFYWYKQILGQQMEFLVNFYNGKVMEKSKLFKDQFSVERPDGSYFTLKIQPTALEDSAVYFCASSLVQGYEQYFGPGTRLTVL.

This clone was found a few times. Gene labels here are mouse ones. The covered CDR3 bases are TGTGCCAGCAGCCCGACTGGGAGACAAAACACCTTGTAC. Translated, it gives CASSPTGRQNTLY. The CDR3 in its entirety is CASSPTGRQNTLYF. J is TRBJ2-4 and V is TRBV26; 7 nucleotides line up with TRBD2. Read data end 1 residue before the CDR3 end; the end is taken from the germline J gene. V lost 6 bases to trimming and J lost 3 bases; unmatched junction nucleotides: 6. The CDR3 is 14 amino acids. Germline loops: CDR1 KGHPV, CDR2 FQNQEV (reference sequence).

On this clone itself: The genes are named according to mouse. The read ends 1 residue before the CDR3 terminus; that terminus is restored from the germline J gene. The chain couples TRBV19 to TRBJ1-4; D unclear. From germline, CDR1 is FNHDT and CDR2 SITEND (reference sequence). The CDR3 runs 13 residues. Trimming pared 2 bases from V and 1 base from J, leaving 3 bases between. The CDR3 DNA, read in part, is TGTGCCAGCAGTATCCGTTCCAACGAAAGATTATTT. Its translation is CASSIRSNERLF. In full, the CDR3 is CASSIRSNERLFF.

To note about this clone: The genes are named according to mouse. The read gets to within 1 residue of the CDR3 end, and the germline J gene fills in the rest. V and J are TRBV26 and TRBJ2-2, with D hard to call. Germline CDR1 reads KGHPV; CDR2 reads FQNQEV (reference sequence). Between the trimmed V and J ends, which lost 4 bases and 1 base, there was a span of 7 bases. This CDR3 has 14 residues. This chain's CDR3 is CASSPYLNTGQLYF. CDR3 DNA, as far as it was read: TGTGCCAGCAGTCCCTACCTAAACACCGGGCAGCTCTAC.

A remark on this clone: Gene names and germline match the mouse. From the germline J gene comes the end of the CDR3, since the read stops 1 residue before it. The V and J genes are TRBV31 and TRBJ2-5; no reliable D call. V lost 1 base, J lost 0 bases, and 5 bases lay in between. Per germline, CDR1 GKSSPN and CDR2 SITVG. This CDR3 region has 13 residues. The CDR3 bases that were read are TGTGCCTGGAGTCCGATTAACCAAGACACCCAGTAC. It is translated as CAWSPINQDTQY. The CDR3 in its entirety is CAWSPINQDTQYF.

Turning to this clone: Gene names are mouse gene names. The CDR3 end lies 1 residue beyond the end of the read and is filled in from the germline J gene. V and J are TRBV26 and TRBJ2-1; no clear D. The V end lost 0 bases, the J end lost 2 bases, and 8 bases lay between the germline ends. Germline lookup yields CDR1 KGHPV and CDR2 FQNQEV (reference sequence). The CDR3 is 15 residues long. The CDR3 here is CASSLSRAYYAEQFF. CDR3 bases read: TGTGCCAGCAGTCTGTCGAGGGCCTACTATGCTGAGCAGTTC.

Within the sample, this clone is medium-sized (0.01 to 0.1%). All gene names here are mouse names. The read comes to an end 1 residue before the CDR3 does, leaving the germline J gene to fill in the end. The same CDR3 also results from other DNA sequences found in this sample. The rearrangement joins TRBV13-2 to TRBJ2-4; TRBD2 matches at 10 bases. This CDR3 has 14 amino acids. V was pared by 0 bases and J by 6 bases, with 1 base of the junction left unmatched. Germline loops: CDR1 NNHNN, CDR2 SYGAGS (reference sequence). The sequenced CDR3 bases are TGTGCCAGCGGTGATGCGGGACTGGGGAACACCTTGTAC. It is translated as CASGDAGLGNTLY. The full CDR3 protein is CASGDAGLGNTLYF.

This clone was detected a few times. The listed genes are named as in mouse. Read data end 1 residue before the CDR3 end; the end is taken from the germline J gene. The chain joins TRBV16 to TRBJ2-4; no clear D. With 0 bases removed from V and 2 bases from J, the gap between germline ends came to 3 bases. Germline CDR1 SGHSA, CDR2 FRNQAP. CDR3 length: 13 amino acids. Partial CDR3 DNA: TGTGCAAGCAGCTTAGACTCTCAAAACACCTTGTAC. Translated: CASSLDSQNTLY. The full CDR3 protein is CASSLDSQNTLYF.

A few counts support this clone. The gene symbols are mouse symbols. CDR3 bases read: TGTGCCAGCAGTCGACAGGGAACGAACACAGAAGTCTTC. Its translation is CASSRQGTNTEVF. Given in full, the CDR3 is CASSRQGTNTEVFF. This chain connects TRBV26 to TRBJ1-1, with 7 bases matching TRBD1. The sequence runs out 1 residue before the end of the CDR3; the remainder is reconstructed from the germline J gene. Germline CDR1 reads KGHPV; CDR2 reads FQNQEV (reference sequence). The CDR3 loop spans 14 amino acids. With V trimmed by 4 bases and J by 1 base, 3 bases remained unmatched.

Comment on this clone: Genes and germline are mouse. The read gets to within 1 residue of the CDR3 end, and the germline J gene fills in the rest. V gene TRBV3 combines with J gene TRBJ2-3; TRBD1 matches at 9 bases. The ends lost 4 bases at V and 5 bases at J; junction bases unmatched: 4. The CDR3 covers 14 residues. Germline V gene sequence: CDR1 SNHLY, CDR2 FYNGKV (reference sequence). The covered CDR3 bases are TGTGCCAGCAGCTCGGGACAGGGCGTAGAAACGCTGTAT. Its translation is CASSSGQGVETLY. Given in full, the CDR3 is CASSSGQGVETLYF.

Worth noting for this clone: The gene names given are mouse names. From the germline J gene comes the end of the CDR3, since the read stops 1 residue before it. The chain carries TRBV15 and TRBJ1-1; maybe TRBD1 (5 bases). Germline V gives CDR1 SGHND, CDR2 FRSKSL. With 7 bases removed from V and 0 bases from J, the gap between germline ends came to 9 bases. The CDR3 loop spans 13 amino acids. CDR3 DNA (partial): TGTGCCAGCACTTGGACAACAAACACAGAAGTCTTC. The encoded protein is CASTWTTNTEVF. The complete CDR3 sequence is CASTWTTNTEVFF.

As regards this clone: Gene names are the mouse ones. The CDR3 is cut off 1 residue early in the read; its end comes from the germline J gene. The rearrangement links TRBV19 to TRBJ1-1; TRBD1 might be the D (5 bases). This CDR3 spans 12 amino acids. CDR1 and CDR2 (germline): FNHDT, SITEND (reference sequence). V lost 2 bases and J lost 11, with 13 bases in between. The covered CDR3 bases are TGTGCCAGCAGTATGGAGGGGATAGGGGTCTTC. It specifies CASSMEGIGVF. The whole CDR3 sequence is CASSMEGIGVFF.

A remark on this clone: Gene names follow the mouse nomenclature. The CDR3 region is CASSRQGAGEQYF. CDR3 DNA (partial): TGTGCCAGCAGTAGACAGGGGGCGGGGGAACAGTAC. V and J are TRBV26 and TRBJ2-7; 10 bases line up with TRBD1. The CDR3 end lies 1 residue beyond the end of the read and is filled in from the germline J gene. This CDR3 is built from 13 residues. CDR1 and CDR2 from the germline V gene are KGHPV and FQNQEV (reference sequence). V was pared by 5 bases and J by 7 bases, with 5 bases of the junction left unmatched.

This clone turned up a few times. Gene and germline names: mouse. The DNA ends 1 residue before the CDR3 does, and the rest of the CDR3 is filled in from the germline J gene. The J gene is TRBJ1-2, the V gene TRBV23; the table's D call, TRBD1, was not checked against the DNA. The CDR3 is made up of 14 amino acids. Germline assignment: CDR1 KGHTA and CDR2 FQNQQP. Incomplete CDR3 DNA: TGCTCCAGCAGTCGGTGGAGACAAGACTCCGACTACACC. This gives the protein CSSSRWRQDSDYT. The CDR3 reads in full as CSSSRWRQDSDYTF.

In the case of this clone: Genes here carry mouse names. With the read ending 1 residue before the CDR3 end, the germline J gene is used to fill in that end. The V gene is TRBV12-2, the J gene TRBJ1-2, with D perhaps TRBD1 (6 bases). V was pared by 4 bases and J by 2 bases, with 10 bases between. Germline values: CDR1 SGHLS, CDR2 HYDKME. CDR3 size: 13 residues. The CDR3 protein is CASSLGQNSDYTF. The covered CDR3 bases are TGTGCCAGCTCCCTAGGACAGAACTCCGACTACACC.

In this sample, this clone turned up a few times. Gene names and germline match the mouse. The read finishes 1 residue shy of the CDR3 end, and the germline J gene is used to complete it. This chain joins TRBV1 and TRBJ2-2, with D possibly TRBD2 on 7 matching bases. This CDR3 has 15 amino acids. V was trimmed by 1 base and J by 3 bases, leaving 9 bases between them. Germline assignment: CDR1 NSQYPW and CDR2 LRSPGD (reference sequence). Incomplete CDR3 DNA: TGCACCTGCAGTGCAGGGGGGGCCGACACCGGGCAGCTCTAC. The encoded protein is CTCSAGGADTGQLY. The whole CDR3 sequence reads CTCSAGGADTGQLYF.

In this sample, this clone is large. All gene names here are mouse names. The missing CDR3 end, 1 residue past where the read stops, is filled in from the germline J gene. V and J are TRBV29 and TRBJ2-3; 8 bases are a match to TRBD2. J lost 3 bases, V lost 5 bases, and 4 bases had no gene match. Germline-derived CDR1 and CDR2 are MSHET and SYDVDS. The CDR3 runs 14 residues. The sequenced CDR3 bases are TGTGCTAGCAGTCCGGGGGGGGCGGCAGAAACGCTGTAT. This encodes CASSPGGAAETLY. The full CDR3 protein reads CASSPGGAAETLYF. The complete variable domain, with remaining parts taken from reference TRBV29 and TRBJ2-3, reads DMKVTQMPRYLIKRMGENVLLECGQDMSHETMYWYRQDPGLGLQLIYISYDVDSNSEGDIPKGYRVSRKKREHFSLILDSAKTNQTSVYFCASSPGGAAETLYFGSGTRLTVL.

This clone appeared a few times. These gene names are mouse names. The read terminates 1 residue before the CDR3 end, so the remaining end is supplied by the germline J gene. The rearrangement joins TRBV23 to TRBJ2-7; the table's D call, TRBD2, was not checked against the DNA. The V gene's germline CDR1 is KGHTA and CDR2 FQNQQP. The CDR3 spans 15 residues. CDR3 sequence: CSSSQSLGGSYEQYF. Partial CDR3 DNA: TGCTCCAGCAGTCAATCGCTGGGGGGGTCCTATGAACAGTAC.

A remark on this clone: The gene names given are mouse names. The missing CDR3 end, 1 residue past where the read stops, is filled in from the germline J gene. This chain uses TRBV26 with TRBJ2-5; 10 bases fit TRBD2. Germline CDR1 and CDR2: KGHPV and FQNQEV (reference sequence). With 4 bases clipped from V and 4 bases from J, the junction kept 2 bases outside the gene matches. This CDR3 contains 14 residues. The DNA read from the CDR3 is TGTGCCAGCAGTCAGGACTGGGGGAAAGACACCCAGTAC. This translates into CASSQDWGKDTQY. The whole CDR3 is CASSQDWGKDTQYF.

Note on this clone: The genes are named according to mouse. The read stops 1 residue short of the end of the CDR3; the missing end is completed from the germline J gene. The J gene is TRBJ1-1, the V gene TRBV26; D is possibly TRBD1 (6 bases). This CDR3 contains 14 residues. The germline gives CDR1 KGHPV, CDR2 FQNQEV (reference sequence). V lost 2 bases to trimming and J lost 0 bases, with 7 bases between them. This CDR3 is CASSLGGPNTEVFF. The CDR3 DNA, read in part, is TGTGCCAGCAGTCTGGGGGGCCCAAACACAGAAGTCTTC.

A remark on this clone: The gene symbols are mouse symbols. The missing CDR3 end, 1 residue past where the read stops, is filled in from the germline J gene. This sequence joins TRBV1 and TRBJ1-1; D is unresolved. The CDR3 consists of 12 residues. Trimming shortened V by 2 bases and J by 3 bases, and 4 bases separated the two germline ends. CDR1 and CDR2 from the germline V gene are NSQYPW and LRSPGD (reference sequence). The CDR3 DNA, read in part, is TGCACCTGCAGTGCAAGGGACACAGAAGTCTTC. Encoded protein: CTCSARDTEVF. The entire CDR3 protein reads CTCSARDTEVFF.

This clone is classed as medium-sized (0.01 to 0.1%). Gene names denote mouse genes. CDR3 sequence: CASSGDREKNTLYF. Partial CDR3 DNA: TGTGCCAGCAGTGGGGACAGGGAAAAAAACACCTTGTAC. The gene calls are TRBV15 and TRBJ2-4; 9 nucleotides agree with TRBD1. From the germline J gene comes the end of the CDR3, since the read stops 1 residue before it. The CDR3 is 14 amino acids. The germline V gene has CDR1 SGHND and CDR2 FRSKSL. Trimming removed 5 bases from V and 4 bases from J; junction bases left unmatched: 4.